This T cell receptor beta chain originates from a study of tumour-infiltrating T cells in Burkitt lymphoma. Findings of the study overall: Several public clonotypes recurred in numerous Burkitt lymphoma patients.

The ends were cut back, 0 bases at V and 4 bases at J, with 17 bases in the middle. Germline CDR1 is LGHNA and CDR2 is YSLEER. The CDR3 totals 17 residues. Sequencing used immunoSEQ multiplex PCR; TCRdb keeps in-frame clones, though not all of them. The profile shows 43,000 or so clones, around 31% of them singletons. This clone has just a few counts. Its specificity is not known. The receptor was derived from a human donor with Burkitt lymphoma. The genes are TRBV4-3 and TRBJ2-3; D is undetermined. What was sequenced was tumor tissue. The CDR3 spells CASSQENGWAMADTQYF. The CDR3 DNA sequence: TGCGCCAGCAGCCAAGAGAATGGCTGGGCAATGGCAGATACGCAGTATTTT.